This T cell receptor beta chain was recovered during a study of CD8 T cells in ankylosing spondylitis. Trimming stripped 5 bases from V and 9 bases from J, with 19 bases between. The CDR3 totals 13 residues. Germline V gene lookup returns CDR1 DFQATT and CDR2 SNEGSKA (reference sequence). Notes on the study in general: Reported data indicate significant enrichment of disease-linked clones within matched ankylosing spondylitis synovial fluid. Clones that were linked to disease were CD8+ and were relatively rare in peripheral blood.

This clonotype was picked up many times. Its specificity is not known. A quantitative 5'-RACE method, one with molecular barcodes, was used to make TCR beta libraries. MiXCR, applied by TCRdb to the 5' RACE reads, yields one record per CDR3 protein. The sample yields 250,000 to 300,000 distinct CDR3 sequences, about 20% seen once. Specimen: blood, either unsorted or a sorted T cell fraction (not recorded which). This clonotype originated in a male donor with ankylosing spondylitis or in good health (not recorded which). This chain links TRBV20-1 with TRBJ2-5; perhaps D is TRBD1 or TRBD2 (6 bases each). CDR3 nucleotides: TGCAGTGCTCAACAGGGCCACGGGGAGGCCCAGTACTTC. As protein: CSAQQGHGEAQYF.